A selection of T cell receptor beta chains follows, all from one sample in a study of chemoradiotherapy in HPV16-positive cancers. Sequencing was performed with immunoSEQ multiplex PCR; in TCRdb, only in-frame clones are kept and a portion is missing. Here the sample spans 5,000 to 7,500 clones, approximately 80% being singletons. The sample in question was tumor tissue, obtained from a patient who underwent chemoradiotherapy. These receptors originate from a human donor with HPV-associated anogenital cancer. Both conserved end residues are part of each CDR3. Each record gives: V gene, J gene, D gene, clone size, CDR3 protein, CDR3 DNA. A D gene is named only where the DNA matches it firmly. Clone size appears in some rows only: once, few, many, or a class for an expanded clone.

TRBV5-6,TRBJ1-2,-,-,CASSAYGQGEVYGYTF,TGTGCCAGCAGCGCGTACGGGCAGGGAGAGGTCTATGGCTACACCTTC
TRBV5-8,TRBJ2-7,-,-,CASSPGGRGYEQYF,TGTGCCAGCAGCCCCGGGGGGCGCGGGTACGAGCAGTACTTC
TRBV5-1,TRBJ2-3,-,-,CASSLGYESLSTDTQYF,TGCGCCAGCAGCTTGGGATACGAGAGCCTAAGCACAGATACGCAGTATTTT
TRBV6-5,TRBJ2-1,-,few,CASSLLGDHEQFF,TGTGCCAGCAGTTTGTTAGGGGACCATGAGCAGTTCTTC
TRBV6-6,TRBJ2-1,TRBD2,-,CASSQGTSEGNEQFF,TGTGCCAGCAGCCAAGGGACTAGCGAGGGGAATGAGCAGTTCTTC
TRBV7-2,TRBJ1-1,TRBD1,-,CASSLQWTGPTFF,TGTGCCAGCAGCTTACAGTGGACAGGGCCCACTTTCTTT
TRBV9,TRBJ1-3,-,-,CASSPWTAGNTIYF,TGTGCCAGCAGCCCTTGGACAGCTGGAAACACCATATATTTT
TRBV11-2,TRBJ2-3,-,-,CASSPSGPGTQYF,TGTGCCAGCAGCCCTAGTGGCCCAGGAACGCAGTATTTT
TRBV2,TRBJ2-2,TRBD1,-,CASSETGETTGELFF,TGTGCCAGCAGCGAAACAGGGGAGACCACCGGGGAGCTGTTTTTT
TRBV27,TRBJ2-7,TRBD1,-,CASSPTGQGRAEQYF,TGTGCCAGCAGTCCGACCGGACAGGGCCGGGCCGAGCAGTACTTC
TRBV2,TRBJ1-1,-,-,CASRASGGVNTEAFF,TGTGCCAGCAGGGCCTCGGGGGGCGTGAACACTGAAGCTTTCTTT
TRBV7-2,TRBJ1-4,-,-,CASSLGGLTNEKLFF,TGTGCCAGCAGCTTAGGAGGATTGACTAATGAAAAACTGTTTTTT
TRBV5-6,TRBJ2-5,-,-,CASSFGADYLGETQYF,TGTGCCAGCAGCTTTGGGGCGGACTACTTGGGGGAGACCCAGTACTTC
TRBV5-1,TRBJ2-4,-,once,CASSLAPGMKNIQYF,TGCGCCAGCAGCTTGGCGCCAGGGATGAAAAACATTCAGTACTTC
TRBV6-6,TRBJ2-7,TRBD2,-,CASRQGLAGVYEQYF,TGTGCCAGCAGACAGGGATTAGCGGGGGTCTACGAGCAGTACTTC
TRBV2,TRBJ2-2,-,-,CASSEGGAGELFF,TGTGCCAGCAGTGAAGGGGGTGCCGGGGAGCTGTTTTTT
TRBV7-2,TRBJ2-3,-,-,CASSLDYLSTDTQYF,TGTGCCAGCAGCTTGGACTACCTTAGCACAGATACGCAGTATTTT
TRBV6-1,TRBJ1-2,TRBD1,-,CASSEAGGWGYTF,TGTGCCAGCAGTGAGGCAGGGGGCTGGGGCTACACCTTC
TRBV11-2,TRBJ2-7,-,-,CASSLDSVYEQYF,TGTGCCAGCAGCTTAGATTCGGTCTACGAGCAGTACTTC
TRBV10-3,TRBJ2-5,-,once,CAISEPTEYQETQYF,TGTGCCATCAGTGAACCGACAGAGTACCAAGAGACCCAGTACTTC
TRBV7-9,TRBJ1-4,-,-,CASSLAGGAEKLFF,TGTGCCAGCAGCTTAGCGGGGGGAGCAGAAAAACTGTTTTTT
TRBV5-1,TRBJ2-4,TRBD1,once,CASSYIPGQGNIQYF,TGCGCCAGCAGCTATATCCCGGGACAGGGAAACATTCAGTACTTC
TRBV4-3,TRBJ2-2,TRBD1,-,CASSQAGTGRVGELFF,TGCGCCAGCAGCCAAGCCGGGACAGGACGGGTAGGGGAGCTGTTTTTT
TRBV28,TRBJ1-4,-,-,CASSAPADEKLFF,TGTGCCAGCAGTGCCCCCGCAGATGAAAAACTGTTTTTT
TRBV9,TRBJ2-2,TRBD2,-,CASSVLGGGNTGELFF,TGTGCCAGCAGCGTCTTGGGGGGGGGTAACACCGGGGAGCTGTTTTTT
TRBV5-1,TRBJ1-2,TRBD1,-,CASSLGQGAGFGSYGYTF,TGCGCCAGCAGCCTGGGACAGGGGGCAGGATTCGGGAGCTATGGCTACACCTTC
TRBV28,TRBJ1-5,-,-,CASSSPNQPQHF,TGTGCCAGCAGTTCCCCCAATCAGCCCCAGCATTTT
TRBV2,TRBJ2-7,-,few,CASTSQGGEQYF,TGTGCCAGCACTTCTCAGGGCGGTGAGCAGTACTTC
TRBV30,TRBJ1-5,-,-,CAWSVLGRNQPQHF,TGTGCCTGGAGTGTACTGGGGAGGAATCAGCCCCAGCATTTT
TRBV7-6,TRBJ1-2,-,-,CASSPDRAGYTF,TGTGCCAGCAGCCCCGACCGGGCTGGCTACACCTTC
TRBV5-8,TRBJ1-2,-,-,CASSLGNEGNYGYTF,TGTGCCAGCAGCTTGGGCAACGAAGGGAACTATGGCTACACCTTC
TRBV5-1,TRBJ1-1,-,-,CASSLGGGTEAFF,TGCGCCAGCAGCTTGGGGGGCGGCACTGAAGCTTTCTTT
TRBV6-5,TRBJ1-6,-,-,CASRRGKNSPLHF,TGTGCCAGCCGCCGCGGTAAAAATTCACCCCTCCACTTT
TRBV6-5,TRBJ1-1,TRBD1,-,CASSYNNRGDTEAFF,TGTGCCAGCAGTTACAACAACAGGGGAGACACTGAAGCTTTCTTT
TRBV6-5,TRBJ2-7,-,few,CASSYSWQGGYEQYF,TGTGCCAGCAGTTACTCATGGCAGGGTGGATACGAGCAGTACTTC
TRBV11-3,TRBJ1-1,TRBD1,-,CASSQSRGRTEAFF,TGTGCCAGCAGCCAAAGCAGGGGGAGGACTGAAGCTTTCTTT
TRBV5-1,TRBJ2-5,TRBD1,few,CASSSGQGVGETQYF,TGCGCCAGCAGCTCAGGACAGGGGGTCGGTGAGACCCAGTACTTC
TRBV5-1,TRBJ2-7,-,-,CASRVGRESYEQYF,TGCGCCAGCAGAGTGGGACGGGAGTCCTACGAGCAGTACTTC
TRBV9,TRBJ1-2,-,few,CASSPSPVPNYGYTF,TGTGCCAGCAGCCCCTCCCCTGTGCCTAACTATGGCTACACCTTC
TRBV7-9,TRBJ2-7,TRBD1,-,CASSLIEGQGAYEQYF,TGTGCCAGCAGCTTAATCGAAGGACAGGGGGCCTACGAGCAGTACTTC
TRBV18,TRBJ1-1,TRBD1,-,CASSFGGQGQAEAFF,TGTGCCAGCTCATTTGGCGGACAGGGCCAAGCTGAAGCTTTCTTT
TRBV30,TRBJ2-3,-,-,CAWSLGQVYSTDTQYF,TGTGCCTGGAGTTTGGGTCAGGTGTACAGCACAGATACGCAGTATTTT
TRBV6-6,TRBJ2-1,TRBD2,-,CASSPRGGGEQFF,TGTGCCAGCAGTCCCCGGGGGGGTGGCGAGCAGTTCTTC
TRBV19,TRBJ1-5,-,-,CASSIVTVNQPQHF,TGTGCCAGTAGTATTGTGACAGTCAATCAGCCCCAGCATTTT
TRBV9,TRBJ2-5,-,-,CASSVGPGYQETQYF,TGTGCCAGCAGCGTAGGTCCTGGGTACCAAGAGACCCAGTACTTC
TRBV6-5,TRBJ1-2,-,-,CASSYSGGQGYGYTF,TGTGCCAGCAGTTACTCGGGGGGGCAGGGCTATGGCTACACCTTC
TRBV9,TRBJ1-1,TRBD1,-,CASSVGGTGQNTEAFF,TGTGCCAGCAGCGTAGGAGGGACAGGGCAGAACACTGAAGCTTTCTTT
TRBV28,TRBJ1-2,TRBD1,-,CASRAGGGYGYTF,TGTGCCAGCCGGGCAGGGGGGGGTTATGGCTACACCTTC
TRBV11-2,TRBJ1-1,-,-,CASSLNGVAAFF,TGTGCCAGCAGCCTCAACGGGGTAGCGGCTTTCTTT
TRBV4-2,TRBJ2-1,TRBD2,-,CASSQALLAGGPSYNEQFF,TGTGCCAGCAGCCAAGCGTTACTAGCGGGGGGCCCCTCCTACAATGAGCAGTTCTTC
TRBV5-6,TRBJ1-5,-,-,CASSLAGYYSNQPQHF,TGTGCCAGCAGCTTGGCAGGGTATTATAGCAATCAGCCCCAGCATTTT
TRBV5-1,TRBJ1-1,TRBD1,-,CASKQGSYAKTEAFF,TGCGCCAGTAAACAGGGGTCGTACGCAAAAACTGAAGCTTTCTTT
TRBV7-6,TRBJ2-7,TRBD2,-,CASSLGGGRGYEQYF,TGTGCCAGCAGCTTAGGTGGTGGGCGGGGGTACGAGCAGTACTTC